A selection of T cell receptor beta chains follows, all from one sample in a study of T cell repertoires in cytomegalovirus infection. Via MiXCR, TCRdb re-called the reads, giving one row per CDR3 protein. The sample consists of roughly 200,000 distinct CDR3 sequences, about 17% of them appearing once. The sequencing sample was made of CD8+ T cells from PBMCs. These receptors all come from a human donor in good health (CMV status not recorded). Some clones in this sample may be carry-over from other donors' samples. Each CDR3 is given with its conserved first and last residue. The order of the fields is clone size, D gene, V gene, J gene, CDR3 protein, CDR3 DNA. D genes are given only for firm matches. The size entry is marked missing in some rows and otherwise reads once, few, many or a size class.

-	TRBD1	TRBV6-1	TRBJ2-5	CASSPRGQIQETQYF	TGTGCCAGCAGTCCCCGGGGACAGATCCAAGAGACCCAGTACTTC
many	-	TRBV7-2	TRBJ1-4	CASSLARVGRLGDEKLFF	TGTGCCAGCAGCTTAGCCCGGGTGGGACGGTTAGGGGATGAAAAACTGTTTTTT
few	-	TRBV7-2	TRBJ1-5	CASSSLPNYSNQPQHF	TGTGCCAGCAGCTCCCTACCAAACTATAGCAATCAGCCCCAGCATTTT
-	-	TRBV6-2/TRBV6-3	TRBJ1-5	CASSFLGQPNQPQHF	TGTGCCAGCAGTTTCTTAGGACAGCCCAATCAGCCCCAGCATTTT
-	-	TRBV4-3	TRBJ2-7	CASSETGTKEGEQYF	TGCGCCAGCAGCGAAACCGGGACGAAGGAGGGCGAGCAGTACTTC
-	TRBD1	TRBV12-5	TRBJ2-7	CASGEPRGLAYEQYF	TGTGCTAGTGGTGAACCCAGGGGGCTAGCTTACGAGCAGTACTTC
-	TRBD1	TRBV9	TRBJ1-5	CASSPPGQSNQPQHF	TGTGCCAGCAGCCCGCCGGGACAGAGTAATCAGCCCCAGCATTTT
few	TRBD2	TRBV25-1	TRBJ2-6	CASSDSASGGEPGANVLTF	TGTGCCAGCAGTGATTCTGCTAGCGGGGGAGAGCCTGGGGCCAACGTCCTGACTTTC
-	-	TRBV7-8	TRBJ2-1	CASSLLGGRYNEQFF	TGTGCCAGCAGCTTATTGGGGGGCCGATACAATGAGCAGTTCTTC
-	TRBD1	TRBV30	TRBJ1-1	CACGGQGLTEAFF	TGTGCCTGTGGCGGACAGGGGCTCACTGAAGCTTTCTTT
few	-	TRBV20-1	TRBJ2-3	CSAGAGASEYF	TGCAGTGCAGGGGCGGGGGCCTCCGAGTATTTT
few	-	TRBV7-6	TRBJ1-4	CASSLEVLGSAEKLFF	TGTGCCAGCAGCTTAGAGGTCCTAGGGTCGGCTGAAAAACTGTTTTTT
-	-	TRBV7-2	TRBJ2-4	CASEGLAKNIQYF	TGTGCCAGCGAGGGATTAGCCAAAAACATTCAGTACTTC
few	TRBD1	TRBV7-9	TRBJ1-2	CASSLVGQGYYGYTF	TGTGCCAGCAGCTTAGTGGGACAGGGTTACTATGGCTACACCTTC
few	-	TRBV12-5	TRBJ1-3	CASGLVRSRLEGNTIYF	TGTGCTAGTGGTTTGGTACGAAGCCGTCTAGAGGGAAACACCATATATTTT
few	-	TRBV10-3	TRBJ2-3	CAISRGTDTQYF	TGTGCCATCAGCCGAGGCACAGATACGCAGTATTTT
-	TRBD1	TRBV28	TRBJ2-7	CASSLTDRGYEQYF	TGTGCCAGCAGTCTTACGGACAGGGGCTACGAGCAGTACTTC
few	-	TRBV7-2	TRBJ1-1	CASSSASGRKDTEAFF	TGTGCCAGCAGCTCAGCCTCGGGGAGGAAAGACACTGAAGCTTTCTTT
-	-	TRBV15	TRBJ2-1	CATEGTPSSYNEQFF	TGTGCCACCGAAGGTACACCGAGCTCCTACAATGAGCAGTTCTTC
many	TRBD2	TRBV7-2	TRBJ2-5	CASSLAAGALGETQYF	TGTGCCAGCAGCTTAGCAGCGGGGGCCCTGGGGGAGACCCAGTACTTC
-	-	TRBV28	TRBJ1-4	CASSLGVNEKLFF	TGTGCCAGCAGTTTAGGGGTTAATGAAAAACTGTTTTTT
-	-	TRBV6-2/TRBV6-3	TRBJ2-2	CASSGSPTGELFF	TGTGCCAGCAGTGGTTCCCCTACCGGGGAGCTGTTTTTT
few	TRBD1	TRBV7-9	TRBJ2-2	CASSSLGQGAPGELFF	TGTGCCAGCAGCTCGCTGGGACAGGGGGCGCCCGGGGAGCTGTTTTTT
-	-	TRBV12-3/TRBV12-4	TRBJ2-2	CAEFRGRTGELFF	TGTGCCGAGTTTAGGGGAAGGACCGGGGAGCTGTTTTTT
few	-	TRBV7-2	TRBJ2-7	CASSLRGTYEQYF	TGTGCCAGCAGCTTAAGGGGCACCTACGAGCAGTACTTC